This TCR beta chain was sequenced for a study of T cell changes during pregnancy in multiple sclerosis. CDR3 length equals 15 residues. Germline CDR1 LNHDA, CDR2 SQIVND (reference sequence). The J segment lost 1 base and the V segment lost 4 bases, leaving 3 bases of the junction unmatched. Measured with immunoSEQ multiplex PCR; TCRdb has only the in-frame clones, and not every one. This sample has around 70,000 clones; roughly 91% occur once, and the top ten carry roughly 1.5%. Here the sequenced sample was peripheral blood, taken in the third trimester of pregnancy. The V and J genes are TRBV19 and TRBJ2-3, with 9 bases identical to TRBD1. The sequence came from a female donor with multiple sclerosis, enrolled in a pregnancy study. The CDR3 DNA reads as TGTGCCAGTAGTACCTGGACAGGGGGCACAGATACGCAGTATTTT. Its protein is CASSTWTGGTDTQYF.